These 25 T cell receptor beta chains share one sample of origin, sequenced in a study of blood T cell repertoires in COVID-19. Clones were read by immunoSEQ multiplex PCR, and TCRdb kept only the in-frame ones, dropping some. The sample yields some 330,000 clones, about 90% seen once. The sample consisted of peripheral blood. These receptors were taken from a woman in her twenties or thirties with COVID-19, enrolled during active disease.

The rearrangement uses TRBV7-8 and TRBJ2-3, with 15 bases identical to TRBD2. V lost 0 bases to trimming and J lost 5 bases; unmatched junction nucleotides: 6. Germline V gives CDR1 SGHVS, CDR2 FQNEAQ. The CDR3 totals 18 residues. The CDR3 reads CASSLAGLAGGPRDTQYF. The DNA of the CDR3 is TGTGCCAGCAGCTTAGCTGGACTAGCGGGGGGGCCTAGAGATACGCAGTATTTT.

This chain joins TRBV5-5 and TRBJ1-2; D perhaps matches TRBD1 (6 bases). V was shortened by 4 bases and J by 3 bases, with 19 bases between the two germline ends. The CDR3 runs to 16 residues. Per the germline V gene, CDR1 is SGHKS and CDR2 is YYEKEE (reference sequence). CDR3 residues: CASSRNYRDLDYGYTF. The CDR3 DNA reads TGTGCCAGCAGCCGAAACTACAGGGATTTGGACTATGGCTACACCTTC.

The chain combines TRBV6-2 or TRBV6-3 with TRBJ1-5; 12 nucleotides align to TRBD1. The CDR3 contains 18 residues. The germline V gene has CDR1 MNHEY and CDR2 SVGEGT. Germline trimming cut 6 bases from V and 5 bases from J; bases unmatched to any gene: 14. This CDR3 is CASSHIPGTGGRDQPQHF. The CDR3, as DNA: TGTGCCAGCAGCCATATCCCCGGGACAGGGGGCAGGGATCAGCCCCAGCATTTT.

This clone has just one count. The chain is built from TRBV11-3 and TRBJ2-3, with 10 bases identical to TRBD2. CDR1 and CDR2 (germline): SGHNT, YENEEA. Losses at the gene ends were 5 bases for V and 1 base for J; bases not matched to a gene: 3. There are 15 residues in the CDR3. The CDR3 bases are TGTGCCAGCAGCGCCGGGACTAGCGGCACAGATACGCAGTATTTT. Protein: CASSAGTSGTDTQYF.

The V call is TRBV10-3, the J call TRBJ2-7; D perhaps matches TRBD1 (5 bases). The CDR3 totals 15 residues. Per the germline V gene, CDR1 is ENHRY and CDR2 is SYGVKD. The CDR3: CASSPQADHLSEQYF. As DNA, the CDR3 is TGTGCATCCTCCCCACAGGCGGATCATCTTTCCGAGCAGTACTTC.

The J gene is TRBJ1-4, the V gene TRBV7-2, with 11 positions matching TRBD1. Trimming at V came to 5 bases and at J to 7 bases, leaving 3 bases not matched to a gene. The CDR3 has 14 amino acids. CDR1 and CDR2 from the germline V gene are SGHTA and FQGNSA. CDR3 bases: TGTGCCAGCAGCCAGGACAGGGGGCGTGAAAAACTGTTTTTT. Translation: CASSQDRGREKLFF.

The rearrangement uses TRBV11-3 and TRBJ1-1; D gene uncertain. V was trimmed by 4 bases and J by 7 bases, leaving 13 bases between them. The CDR3 length is 13 residues. Germline CDR1 is SGHNT and CDR2 is YENEEA. As DNA, the CDR3 is TGTGCCAGCAGCTACTTCCCCCCACTTGAAGCTTTCTTT. Translation: CASSYFPPLEAFF. Full variable domain (missing parts from reference TRBV11-3 and TRBJ1-1): EAGVVQSPRYKIIEKKQPVAFWCNPISGHNTLYWYLQNLGQGPELLIRYENEEAVDDSQLPKDRFSAERLKGVDSTLKIQPAELGDSAVYLCASSYFPPLEAFFGQGTRLTVV.

The chain joins TRBV5-6 to TRBJ2-7, with D possibly matching TRBD1 (5 bases). From germline, CDR1 is SGHDT and CDR2 YYEEEE. The CDR3 length is 12 residues. The V end was cut by 2 bases, the J end by 7 bases, with 10 bases between. As DNA, the CDR3 is TGTGCCAGCAGCTTTGGGGCTCGGGAGCAGTACGTC. Translating it yields CASSFGAREQYV.

The chain is built from TRBV10-2 and TRBJ2-5; 9 bases agree with TRBD2. From germline, CDR1 is WSHSY and CDR2 SAAADI. The trim removed 6 bases at V and 5 bases at J, leaving 10 bases unmatched. The CDR3 contains 15 residues. In nucleotides, the CDR3 is TGCGCCAGCAGCAAATTTAGCGGGGGAGAGGAGACCCAGTACTTC. It is translated as CASSKFSGGEETQYF.

This clone was observed a single time. V is TRBV7-9 and J is TRBJ2-3, with a tentative D call TRBD2 (5 bases). The CDR3 totals 15 residues. V was pared by 10 bases and J by 2 bases, with 19 bases between. The germline V gene encodes CDR1 SEHNR and CDR2 FQNEAQ (reference sequence). In DNA form, the CDR3 reads TGTGCCATCATAAGCCAGTCCGGGGACACAGATACGCAGTATTTT. Translation: CAIISQSGDTDTQYF.

V is TRBV28 and J is TRBJ1-2; 8 bases agree with TRBD1. This CDR3 spans 15 amino acids. CDR1 is MDHEN and CDR2 is SYDVKM in the germline V gene. V was pared by 2 bases and J by 4 bases, with 6 bases of the junction left unmatched. This CDR3 is CASSLKQGAVYGYTF. The DNA of the CDR3 is TGTGCCAGCAGTTTAAAGCAGGGGGCGGTCTATGGCTACACCTTC.

The chain has TRBV30 and TRBJ1-2; tentatively, D is TRBD1 (5 bases). With 2 bases removed from V and 8 bases from J, the gap between germline ends came to 15 bases. The CDR3 runs to 13 residues. Germline CDR1 reads GTSNPN; CDR2 reads SVGIG (reference sequence). The CDR3 region is CAWSPGGGGGYTF. DNA for the CDR3: TGTGCCTGGAGTCCCGGTGGGGGAGGCGGCTACACCTTC.

This chain joins TRBV27 and TRBJ2-7, with 7 bases fitting TRBD2. The CDR3 extends over 16 amino acids. V dropped 3 bases and J dropped 0; count of bases not matched to a gene: 8. Germline V CDR1 and CDR2: MNHEY, SMNVEV (reference sequence). The CDR3: CASSFVAGVSSYEQYF. The CDR3 DNA is TGTGCCAGCAGTTTTGTAGCGGGTGTTAGCTCCTACGAGCAGTACTTC.

In nucleotides, the CDR3 is TGTGCCAGCAGCTTAGGCGCTCAAGCGAACACCGGGGAGCTGTTTTTT. It is translated as CASSLGAQANTGELFF. The chain uses TRBV11-3 and TRBJ2-2; no clear D. Looked up from germline, CDR1 is SGHNT and CDR2 is YENEEA. This CDR3 comprises 16 residues. V was pared by 1 base and J by 0 bases, with 9 bases between.

DNA for the CDR3: TGTGCCAGTAGTATAGATCGGGTGGGGCAGAACACCGGGGAGCTGTTTTTT. Translating gives CASSIDRVGQNTGELFF. This rearrangement joins TRBV19 to TRBJ2-2; tentatively, D is TRBD1 (5 bases). The V and J ends lost 0 bases and 1 base respectively, with 12 bases between them. The CDR3 totals 17 residues. Germline V gives CDR1 LNHDA, CDR2 SQIVND (reference sequence).

The V gene is TRBV20-1, the J gene TRBJ1-6; D perhaps matches TRBD1 (6 bases). Germline CDR1 and CDR2: DFQATT and SNEGSKA (reference sequence). The CDR3 contains 13 residues. The V end was cut by 5 bases, the J end by 7 bases, with 12 bases between. This CDR3 reads CSARGQQNSPLHF. The CDR3 nucleotides read TGCAGTGCTCGTGGACAGCAGAATTCACCCCTCCACTTT.

This rearrangement joins TRBV7-4 to TRBJ2-7; D gene ambiguous. Trimming removed 6 bases from V and 1 base from J, with 13 bases in between. Germline CDR1 reads SGHVT; CDR2 reads SQSDAQ. The CDR3 sequence is 14 residues long. CDR3 loop: CASSSRVKSYEQYV. In DNA form, the CDR3 reads TGTGCCAGCAGTTCACGGGTGAAGTCCTACGAGCAGTACGTC.

This clone has just one count. The chain joins TRBV10-3 to TRBJ1-6, with 8 positions matching TRBD1. This CDR3 is built from 14 residues. J was trimmed by 8 bases and V by 3 bases; bases with no gene match: 3. Looked up from germline, CDR1 is ENHRY and CDR2 is SYGVKD. CDR3 sequence (DNA): TGTGCCATCAGTGAAGACAGGGGTGATTCACCCCTCCACTTT. This sequence encodes CAISEDRGDSPLHF.

V and J are TRBV7-9 and TRBJ2-2, with 11 bases aligning to TRBD2. The germline V gene encodes CDR1 SEHNR and CDR2 FQNEAQ (reference sequence). The ends lost 5 bases at V and 7 bases at J; junction bases unmatched: 6. The CDR3 spans 15 residues. The CDR3 sequence: CASSTSGGGIGELFF. The CDR3 nucleotides are TGTGCCAGCAGCACTAGCGGGGGAGGAATCGGGGAGCTGTTTTTT.

The chain recombines TRBV11-3 with TRBJ2-3; D ambiguous. The CDR3 loop spans 14 amino acids. V lost 5 bases, J lost 0 bases, and 9 bases lay in between. In germline, CDR1 is SGHNT, CDR2 YENEEA. This CDR3 is CASSPQDSTDTQYF. CDR3 nucleotide sequence: TGTGCCAGCAGCCCCCAGGATAGCACAGATACGCAGTATTTT.

This sequence joins TRBV2 and TRBJ2-7, with 7 bases fitting TRBD2. The V gene's germline CDR1 is SNHLY and CDR2 FYNNEI. The CDR3 spans 13 residues. V trimming: 8 bases; J trimming: 3 bases; junction bases outside the gene matches: 7. The CDR3 DNA follows: TGTGCCAGCCAGTCCGGGACTAACTACGAGCAGTACGTC. As protein: CASQSGTNYEQYV.

The chain has TRBV2 and TRBJ2-3; no definite D call. Trimming removed 8 bases at V and 1 base at J, with 10 bases between. Germline CDR1 SNHLY, CDR2 FYNNEI. The CDR3 has 13 amino acids. The CDR3 DNA reads as TGTGCCAGCCGTTTCCTAGGCACAGATACGCAGTATTTT. This gives the protein CASRFLGTDTQYF.

The rearrangement joins TRBV4-3 to TRBJ2-5; 10 nucleotides line up with TRBD1. The germline V gene encodes CDR1 LGHNA and CDR2 YSLEER. Unmatched junction bases numbered 1, after V lost 1 base and J lost 2 bases. The CDR3 consists of 15 residues. CDR3 coding DNA: TGCGCCAGCAGCCAAGGGACAGGGGGTCAAGAGACCCAGTACTTC. Its protein is CASSQGTGGQETQYF.

V is TRBV28 and J is TRBJ1-1; 11 bases are a match to TRBD1. With V trimmed by 2 bases and J by 0 bases, 14 bases remained unmatched. The CDR3 has 20 amino acids. The germline V gene has CDR1 MDHEN and CDR2 SYDVKM. The DNA of the CDR3 is TGTGCCAGCAGTTTAGGGTATAGGACAGGGGGCGCGTCCATGAACACTGAAGCTTTCTTT. Protein product: CASSLGYRTGGASMNTEAFF.

This clone was recorded only once. The chain has TRBV5-1 and TRBJ2-7; TRBD1 aligns across 8 bases. Germline-derived CDR1 and CDR2 are SGHRS and YFSETQ. J was trimmed by 12 bases and V by 0 bases; bases with no gene match: 14. The CDR3 loop spans 15 amino acids. CDR3 loop: CASSLDGQGKDAPYF. The DNA for the CDR3 is TGCGCCAGCAGCTTGGACGGACAGGGAAAGGATGCGCCGTACTTC.